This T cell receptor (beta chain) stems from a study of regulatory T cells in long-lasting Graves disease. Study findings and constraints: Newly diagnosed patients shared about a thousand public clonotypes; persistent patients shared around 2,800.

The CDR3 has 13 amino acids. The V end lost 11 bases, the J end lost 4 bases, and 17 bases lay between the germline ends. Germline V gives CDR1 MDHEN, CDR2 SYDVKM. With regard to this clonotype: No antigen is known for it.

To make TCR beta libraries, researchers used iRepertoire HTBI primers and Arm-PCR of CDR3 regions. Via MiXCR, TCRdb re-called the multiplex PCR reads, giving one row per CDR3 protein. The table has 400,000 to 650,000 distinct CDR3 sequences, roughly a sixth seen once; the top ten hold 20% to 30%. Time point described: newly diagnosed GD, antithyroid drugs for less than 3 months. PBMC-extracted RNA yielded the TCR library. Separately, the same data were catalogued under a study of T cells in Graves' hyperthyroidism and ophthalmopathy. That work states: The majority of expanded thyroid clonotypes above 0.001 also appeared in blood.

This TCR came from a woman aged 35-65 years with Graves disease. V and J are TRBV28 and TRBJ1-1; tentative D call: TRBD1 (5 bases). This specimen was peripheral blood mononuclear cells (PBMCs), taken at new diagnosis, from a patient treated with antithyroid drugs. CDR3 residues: CASLRTPPTEAFF. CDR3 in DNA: TGTGCCTCCCTCCGGACACCTCCCACTGAAGCTTTCTTT.